Presented here are 3 T cell receptor beta chains from one specimen sequenced in a study of blood T cell repertoires in COVID-19. Libraries were prepared by immunoSEQ multiplex PCR; TCRdb keeps only in-frame clonotypes and omits some of them. The profile shows around 200,000 clones, 86% of them singletons. The specimen was peripheral blood. These receptors were collected from a woman aged 45-65 years with acute or convalescent COVID-19.

The chain employs TRBV18 and TRBJ2-5; 8 bases fit TRBD2. Germline V lookup: CDR1 KGHSH, CDR2 LQKENI. The V and J ends lost 3 bases and 1 base, in that order; junction bases with no gene match: 7. The CDR3 is 16 amino acids. The CDR3 spells CASSPLIAGGQETQYF. The CDR3 DNA is TGTGCCAGCTCACCCCTAATTGCGGGGGGCCAAGAGACCCAGTACTTC.

The V call is TRBV24-1, the J call TRBJ1-4; TRBD1 matches at 7 bases. The CDR3 runs 15 residues. V lost 4 bases, J lost 6 bases, and 7 bases stayed unmatched. CDR1 and CDR2 (germline): KGHDR, SFDVKD. The CDR3: CATSDPTGDYEKLFF. CDR3 nucleotides: TGTGCCACCAGTGACCCTACAGGGGATTATGAAAAACTGTTTTTT.

The genes are TRBV19 and TRBJ2-3, with a tentative D call TRBD1 (6 bases). Trimming pared 10 bases from V and 5 bases from J, leaving 19 bases between. The V gene's germline CDR1 is LNHDA and CDR2 SQIVND (reference sequence). The CDR3 loop spans 14 amino acids. CDR3: CAIRDRSRRDTQYF. The CDR3 nucleotides read TGTGCCATTCGCGACAGGAGCCGACGAGATACGCAGTATTTT.